The rows below give T cell receptor beta chains drawn from one sample of a study of T cell responses to AZD1222 COVID-19 vaccine. Assay used: immunoSEQ multiplex PCR; TCRdb lists only in-frame clones, some missing. Among some 200,000 clones, roughly 90% were seen once, and the ten largest hold under 4%. The specimen was peripheral blood, collected 28 days after the second AZD1222 dose. These receptors all come from an adult who received the AZD1222 COVID-19 vaccine. The CDR3 runs from the conserved cysteine through the conserved F or W. D genes are given only for firm matches. A row's size may be missing; if present it is once, few, many or a size class.

j_call	v_call	d_call	clone_size	cdr3_aa	cdr3_nt
TRBJ2-1	TRBV18	.	.	CASSLLAGPNEQFF	TGTGCCAGCTCACTGCTTGCGGGCCCCAATGAGCAGTTCTTC
TRBJ2-2	TRBV12-5	.	.	CASGSDLYRVLGTGELFF	TGTGCTAGTGGTTCCGATCTTTACAGGGTTTTGGGAACCGGGGAGCTGTTTTTT
TRBJ2-1	TRBV9	TRBD2	few	CASSVGIGGRKYNEQFF	TGTGCCAGCAGCGTAGGAATTGGCGGGAGAAAATACAATGAGCAGTTCTTC
TRBJ2-3	TRBV27	.	.	CASTTGGADTQYF	TGTGCCAGCACCACAGGTGGGGCAGATACGCAGTATTTT
TRBJ2-7	TRBV6-1	.	.	CASSEGTARTYEQYF	TGTGCCAGCAGTGAAGGGACGGCCAGAACCTACGAGCAGTACTTC
TRBJ2-7	TRBV2	TRBD1	once	CASNRDRGYEQYF	TGTGCCAGCAACCGGGACAGGGGCTACGAGCAGTACTTC
TRBJ2-1	TRBV11-3	TRBD1	.	CASSQDRDYEQFF	TGTGCCAGCAGCCAGGACAGGGATTATGAGCAGTTCTTC
TRBJ2-6	TRBV11-1	.	.	CASSLALSGTSGANVLTF	TGTGCCAGCAGCTTAGCTTTGTCAGGGACCTCTGGGGCCAACGTCCTGACTTTC
TRBJ1-6	TRBV5-1	.	.	CASSHSQGSYNSPLHF	TGCGCCAGCAGCCACTCCCAGGGATCGTATAATTCACCCCTCCACTTT
TRBJ1-6	TRBV27	.	.	CASREVGVSPLHF	TGTGCCAGCAGGGAGGTGGGGGTTTCACCCCTCCACTTT
TRBJ2-3	TRBV10-1	.	.	CASSGTVATTDTQYF	TGCGCCAGCAGTGGGACAGTGGCAACCACAGATACGCAGTATTTT
TRBJ2-7	TRBV29-1	TRBD1	.	CSVLDRVHSYEQYF	TGCAGCGTTTTAGACAGGGTCCACTCCTACGAGCAGTACTTC
TRBJ1-5	TRBV28	.	.	CASRPSQGYSNQPQHF	TGTGCCAGCAGGCCTTCCCAGGGGTATAGCAATCAGCCCCAGCATTTT
TRBJ2-1	TRBV6-6	TRBD2	.	CASSRRTSGDTYNEQFF	TGTGCCAGCAGTCGTCGGACTAGCGGGGACACCTACAATGAGCAGTTCTTC
TRBJ1-1	TRBV9	.	.	CASSVAGAPEAFF	TGTGCCAGCAGCGTAGCTGGGGCCCCTGAAGCTTTCTTT
TRBJ1-4	TRBV19	.	.	CASRIWGTHEKLFF	TGTGCCAGTAGGATTTGGGGCACGCATGAAAAACTGTTTTTT
TRBJ2-1	TRBV2	TRBD2	.	CASTSPISGRANEQFF	TGTGCCAGCACTTCGCCGATTAGCGGGAGAGCAAATGAGCAGTTCTTC
TRBJ1-3	TRBV28	TRBD1	.	CASSLGQSRGNTIYF	TGTGCCAGCAGTTTGGGACAGTCAAGGGGAAACACCATATATTTT
TRBJ1-2	TRBV11-3	.	.	CASSLVPSRYGYTF	TGTGCCAGCAGCTTAGTTCCCTCACGCTATGGCTACACCTTC
TRBJ1-1	TRBV7-2	.	.	CASSLPRGGAYTEAFF	TGTGCCAGCAGCTTACCGAGGGGGGGCGCGTACACTGAAGCTTTCTTT
TRBJ1-2	TRBV9	.	.	CASSAGQLDGYTF	TGTGCCAGCAGCGCCGGACAGCTGGATGGCTACACCTTC
TRBJ2-7	TRBV5-8	.	.	CASSLAGWQGGMKQYF	TGTGCCAGCAGCTTGGCCGGATGGCAGGGAGGTATGAAGCAGTACTTC
TRBJ2-7	TRBV7-9	TRBD1	once	CASSRQGRNTGEQYF	TGTGCCAGCAGCCGACAGGGGCGGAATACGGGCGAGCAGTACTTC
TRBJ2-6	TRBV5-1	TRBD1	.	CASSFPGQGGFGANVLTF	TGCGCCAGCAGCTTTCCGGGACAGGGGGGATTTGGGGCCAACGTCCTGACTTTC
TRBJ2-7	TRBV6-5	.	.	CATGWAGRSYEQYF	TGTGCCACAGGGTGGGCAGGGAGATCCTACGAGCAGTACTTC
TRBJ1-5	TRBV6-1	.	.	CASSEFKGGGNKHF	TGTGCCAGCAGTGAATTTAAGGGGGGGGGAAATAAGCATTTT
TRBJ2-5	TRBV13	.	.	CASSLGEGALQETQYF	TGTGCCAGCAGCTTAGGGGAAGGAGCACTACAAGAGACCCAGTACTTC
TRBJ1-2	TRBV5-4	.	.	CASSLNNYGYTF	TGTGCCAGCAGCTTGAATAACTATGGCTACACCTTC
TRBJ2-5	TRBV28	.	.	CASSGDPLGQETQYF	TGTGCCAGCAGTGGGGACCCGCTGGGGCAAGAGACCCAGTACTTC
TRBJ2-3	TRBV24-1	TRBD2	.	CATSDARTSGRAMGTDTQYF	TGTGCCACCAGTGACGCCCGGACTAGCGGGAGGGCCATGGGCACAGATACGCAGTATTTT
TRBJ2-3	TRBV10-1	TRBD2	.	CASSEGTSGRTDTQYF	TGCGCCAGCAGTGAGGGGACTAGCGGCCGCACAGATACGCAGTATTTT
TRBJ1-6	TRBV6-4	.	.	CASSDSGGYNSPLHF	TGTGCCAGCAGTGACTCAGGGGGCTATAATTCACCCCTCCACTTT
TRBJ2-3	TRBV10-2	TRBD2	.	CASSDRVSLRLAGDTQYF	TGCGCCAGCAGTGATCGGGTCTCCCTGAGGCTAGCGGGGGATACGCAGTATTTT
TRBJ1-5	TRBV19	TRBD1	.	CASSRGRIGNQPQHF	TGTGCCAGTAGCAGGGGGCGTATTGGCAATCAGCCCCAGCATTTT
TRBJ2-3	TRBV30	.	once	CAWSAHQGSQYF	TGTGCCTGGAGTGCGCACCAGGGGTCGCAGTATTTT
TRBJ2-4	TRBV10-3	.	.	CAISPPGDKNIQYF	TGTGCCATCTCCCCCCCGGGAGACAAAAACATTCAGTACTTC
TRBJ2-6	TRBV5-1	.	.	CASSLTTSGANVLTF	TGCGCCAGCAGCTTGACAACGTCTGGGGCCAACGTCCTGACTTTC
TRBJ2-1	TRBV28	.	.	CASSTSRAEQFF	TGTGCCAGCAGTACCTCTAGGGCTGAGCAGTTCTTC
TRBJ1-5	TRBV11-2	.	.	CASSLKGQVNQPQHF	TGTGCCAGCAGCTTGAAGGGGCAGGTCAATCAGCCCCAGCATTTT